In this sample, the clone carrying this T cell receptor beta chain turned up many times. Its target is unknown. Using a J-beta primer mix together with a sample-barcoded 5' primer, a second PCR was run for about 6 to 12 cycles. TCRdb reprocessed the 5' RACE reads with MiXCR, giving one entry per CDR3 protein. The repertoire holds 590,000 or so distinct CDR3 sequences, with about 30% as singletons. The sample comes from a study of blood T cells in healthy people across ages. Study findings and constraints: A roughly linear age-dependent decrease characterized TCR beta diversity per million T cells. Naive T cell percentage showed a strong correlation with TCR beta diversity.

CDR1 is MRHNA, CDR2 SNTAGT, per germline. This CDR3 has 15 residues. The germline V and J ends were trimmed by 2 bases and 0 bases, with 8 bases remaining between them. Material: blood. The source is an elderly woman in good health. The chain is built from TRBV6-4 and TRBJ2-1; D uncertain. CDR3 protein: CASSDTAVSYNEQFF. CDR3 in DNA: TGTGCCAGCAGTGACACCGCGGTCTCCTACAATGAGCAGTTCTTC.